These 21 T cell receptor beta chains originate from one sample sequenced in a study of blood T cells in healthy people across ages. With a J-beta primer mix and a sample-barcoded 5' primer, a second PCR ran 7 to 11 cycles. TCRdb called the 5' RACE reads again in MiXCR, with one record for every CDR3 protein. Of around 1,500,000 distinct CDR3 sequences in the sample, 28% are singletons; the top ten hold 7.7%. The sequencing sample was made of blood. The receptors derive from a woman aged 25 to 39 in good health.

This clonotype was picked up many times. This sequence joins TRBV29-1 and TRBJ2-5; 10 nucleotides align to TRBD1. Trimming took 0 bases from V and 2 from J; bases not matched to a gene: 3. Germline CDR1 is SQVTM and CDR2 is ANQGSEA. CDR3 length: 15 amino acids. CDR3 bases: TGCAGCGTTGAAGACGACAGGGGGCCACAAGAGACCCAGTACTTC. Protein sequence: CSVEDDRGPQETQYF.

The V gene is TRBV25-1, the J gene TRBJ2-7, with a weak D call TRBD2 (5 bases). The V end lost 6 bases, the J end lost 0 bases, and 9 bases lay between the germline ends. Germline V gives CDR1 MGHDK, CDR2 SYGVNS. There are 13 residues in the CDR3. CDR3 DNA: TGTGCCAGCAGAAGGGAGCTCTCCTACGAGCAGTACTTC. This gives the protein CASRRELSYEQYF.

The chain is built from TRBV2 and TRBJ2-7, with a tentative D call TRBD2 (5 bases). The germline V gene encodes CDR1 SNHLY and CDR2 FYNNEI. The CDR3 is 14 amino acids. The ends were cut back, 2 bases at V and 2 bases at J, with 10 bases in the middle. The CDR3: CASSELGRAYEQYF. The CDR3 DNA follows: TGTGCCAGCAGTGAACTGGGGAGAGCCTACGAGCAGTACTTC.

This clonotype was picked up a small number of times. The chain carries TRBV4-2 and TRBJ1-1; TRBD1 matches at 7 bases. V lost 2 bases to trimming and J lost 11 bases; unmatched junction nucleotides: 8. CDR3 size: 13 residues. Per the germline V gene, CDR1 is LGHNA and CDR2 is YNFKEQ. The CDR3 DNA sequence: TGTGCCAGCAGCCAACCCGGGACAGCCCAGGCTTTCTTT. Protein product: CASSQPGTAQAFF.

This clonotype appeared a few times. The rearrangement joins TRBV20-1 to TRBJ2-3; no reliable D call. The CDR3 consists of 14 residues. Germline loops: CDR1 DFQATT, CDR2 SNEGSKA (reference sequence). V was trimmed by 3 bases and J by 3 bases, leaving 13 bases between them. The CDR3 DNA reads TGCAGTGCTAGCGATTCCCGATCGACAGATACGCAGTATTTT. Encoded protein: CSASDSRSTDTQYF.

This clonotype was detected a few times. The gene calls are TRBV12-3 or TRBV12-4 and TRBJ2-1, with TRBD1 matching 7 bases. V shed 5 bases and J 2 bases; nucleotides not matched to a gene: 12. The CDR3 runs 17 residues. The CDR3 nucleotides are TGTGCCAGCAGTCCCCTGGTCCTAGGGGGCACCTACAATGAGCAGTTCTTC. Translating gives CASSPLVLGGTYNEQFF.

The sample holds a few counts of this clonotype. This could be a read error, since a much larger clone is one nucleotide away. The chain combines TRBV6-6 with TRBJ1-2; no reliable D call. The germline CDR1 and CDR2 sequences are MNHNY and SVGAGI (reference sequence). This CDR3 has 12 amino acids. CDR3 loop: CANSYSSFGYTF. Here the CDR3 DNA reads TGTGCCAACAGTTATTCTTCTTTTGGCTACACCTTC.

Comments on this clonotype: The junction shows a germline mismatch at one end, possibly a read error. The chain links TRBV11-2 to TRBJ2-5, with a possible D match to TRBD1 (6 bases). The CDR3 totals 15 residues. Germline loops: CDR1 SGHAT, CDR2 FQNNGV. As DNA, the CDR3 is TGTGCCAGCAGCTTATCCGGGACAAGACAAGAGACCCGGTACTTC. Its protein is CASSLSGTRQETRYF.

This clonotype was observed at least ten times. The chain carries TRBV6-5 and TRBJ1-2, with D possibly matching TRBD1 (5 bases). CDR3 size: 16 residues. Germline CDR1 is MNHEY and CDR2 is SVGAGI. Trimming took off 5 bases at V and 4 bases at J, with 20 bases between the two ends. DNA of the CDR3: TGTGCCAGCAGTACTCCCGACGGGGGACGGGGCTATGGCTACACCTTC. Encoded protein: CASSTPDGGRGYGYTF.

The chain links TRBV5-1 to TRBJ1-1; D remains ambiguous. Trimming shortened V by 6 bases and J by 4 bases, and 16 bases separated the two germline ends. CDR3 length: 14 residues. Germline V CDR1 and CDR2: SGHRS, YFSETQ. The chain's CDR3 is CASKILFLGTEAFF. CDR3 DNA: TGCGCCAGCAAAATCCTCTTCTTGGGCACTGAAGCTTTCTTT.

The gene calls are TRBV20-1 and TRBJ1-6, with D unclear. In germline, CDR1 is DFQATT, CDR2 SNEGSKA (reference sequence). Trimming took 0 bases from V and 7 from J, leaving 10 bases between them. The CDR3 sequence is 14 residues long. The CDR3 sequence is CSARDEAQNSPLHF. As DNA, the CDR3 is TGCAGTGCTAGAGACGAAGCCCAGAATTCACCCCTCCACTTT.

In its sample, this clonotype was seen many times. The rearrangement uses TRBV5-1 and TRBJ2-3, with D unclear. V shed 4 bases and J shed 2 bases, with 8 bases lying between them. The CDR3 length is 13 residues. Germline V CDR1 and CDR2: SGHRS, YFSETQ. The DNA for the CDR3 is TGCGCCAGCAGCCAACCCCCCACAGATACGCAGTATTTT. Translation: CASSQPPTDTQYF. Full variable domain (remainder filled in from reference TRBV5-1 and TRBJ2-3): KAGVTQTPRYLIKTRGQQVTLSCSPISGHRSVSWYQQTPGQGLQFLFEYFSETQRNKGNFPGRFSGRQFSNSRSEMNVSTLELGDSALYLCASSQPPTDTQYFGPGTRLTVL.

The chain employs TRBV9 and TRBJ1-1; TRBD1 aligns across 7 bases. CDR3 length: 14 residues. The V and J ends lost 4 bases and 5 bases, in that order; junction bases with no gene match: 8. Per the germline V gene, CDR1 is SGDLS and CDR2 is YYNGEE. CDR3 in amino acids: CASSFEGASTEAFF. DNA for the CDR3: TGTGCCAGCAGCTTCGAGGGGGCGTCAACTGAAGCTTTCTTT.

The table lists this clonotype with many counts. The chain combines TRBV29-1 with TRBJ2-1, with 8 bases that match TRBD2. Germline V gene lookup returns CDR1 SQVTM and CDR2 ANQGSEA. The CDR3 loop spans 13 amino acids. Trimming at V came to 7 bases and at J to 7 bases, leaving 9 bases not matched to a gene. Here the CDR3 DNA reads TGCAGCGCGACGGAACTAGCGGCTAATGAGCAGTTCTTC. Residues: CSATELAANEQFF.

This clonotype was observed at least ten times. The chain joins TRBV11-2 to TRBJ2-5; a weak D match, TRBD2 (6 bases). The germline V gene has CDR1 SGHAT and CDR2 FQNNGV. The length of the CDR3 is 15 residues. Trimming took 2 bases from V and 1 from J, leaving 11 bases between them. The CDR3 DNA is TGTGCCAGCAGCTTATGGGGCGGGGTCCAAGAGACCCAGTACTTC. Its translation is CASSLWGGVQETQYF.

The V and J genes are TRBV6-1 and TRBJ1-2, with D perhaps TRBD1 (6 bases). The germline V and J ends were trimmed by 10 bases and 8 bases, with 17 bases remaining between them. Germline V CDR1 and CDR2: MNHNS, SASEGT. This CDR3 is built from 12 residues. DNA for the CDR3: TGTGCCACCCGGGACACCTCTTGGGGCTACACCTTC. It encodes CATRDTSWGYTF.

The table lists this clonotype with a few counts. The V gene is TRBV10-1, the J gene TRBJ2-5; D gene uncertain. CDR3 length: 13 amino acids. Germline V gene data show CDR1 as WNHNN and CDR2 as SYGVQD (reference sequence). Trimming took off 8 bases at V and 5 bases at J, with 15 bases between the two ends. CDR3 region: CASCRTSGETQYF. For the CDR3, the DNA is TGCGCCAGCTGTAGGACGTCCGGCGAGACCCAGTACTTC.

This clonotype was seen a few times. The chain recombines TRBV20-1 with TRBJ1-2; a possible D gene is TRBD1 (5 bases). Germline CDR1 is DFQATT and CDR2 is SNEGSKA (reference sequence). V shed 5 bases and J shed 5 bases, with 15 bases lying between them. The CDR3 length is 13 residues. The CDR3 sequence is CSAPPARTYGYTF. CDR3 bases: TGCAGTGCTCCCCCGGCCAGGACATATGGCTACACCTTC.

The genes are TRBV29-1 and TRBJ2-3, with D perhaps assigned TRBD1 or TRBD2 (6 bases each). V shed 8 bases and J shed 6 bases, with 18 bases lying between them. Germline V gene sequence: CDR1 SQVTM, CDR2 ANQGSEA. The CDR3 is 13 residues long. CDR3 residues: CSRKGGKGDTQYF. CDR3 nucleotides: TGCAGCCGGAAGGGGGGCAAGGGGGATACGCAGTATTTT.

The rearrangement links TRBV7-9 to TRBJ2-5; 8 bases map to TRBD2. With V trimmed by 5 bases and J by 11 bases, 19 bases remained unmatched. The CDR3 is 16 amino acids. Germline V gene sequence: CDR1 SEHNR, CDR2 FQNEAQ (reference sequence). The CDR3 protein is CASSRVLAGKANEQYF. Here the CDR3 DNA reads TGTGCCAGCAGCCGAGTCTTAGCGGGAAAGGCCAATGAGCAGTACTTC.

CDR3 bases: TGTGCCAGCAGCCCTATCGGGGGAAGCACTGAAGCTTTCTTT. This translates into CASSPIGGSTEAFF. The chain is built from TRBV9 and TRBJ1-1; TRBD1 is a possible D gene (5 bases). CDR1 is SGDLS, CDR2 YYNGEE, per germline. Deletions cut 4 bases from V and 4 bases from J, with 14 bases between. This CDR3 region has 14 residues.